These T cell receptor beta chains were read from a single sample in a study of CD8 T cells in ankylosing spondylitis. MiXCR was run by TCRdb on the 5' RACE reads, yielding one entry per CDR3 protein. The table has just over 350,000 distinct CDR3 sequences, 20% seen once. Source material: blood, either unsorted or a sorted T cell fraction (not recorded which). These receptors all come from a male donor with ankylosing spondylitis or in good health (not recorded which). The CDR3 runs from the conserved cysteine through the conserved F or W. Each record gives: V gene, CDR3 protein.

>TRBV7-2
CASSMTSGTTTDTQYF
>TRBV4-1
CASSQDPDWGRTGELFF
>TRBV12-3/TRBV12-4
CASSVAPGDTQYF
>TRBV29-1
CSVESPDRESYEQYF
>TRBV27
CASSPQTNKYEQYF
>TRBV7-9
CASSLGGGAYNEQFF
>TRBV2
CASSEGRITMNTEAFF
>TRBV9
CASSETSADTQYF
>TRBV11-2
CASSQGQYTGELFF
>TRBV7-9
CASSTGSYNEQFF
>TRBV12-3/TRBV12-4
CASSFVPGDEQFF
>TRBV27
CASSSGQNYGYTF
>TRBV4-1
CASSHREVGELFF
>TRBV29-1
CSVDGDQHIAYNEQFF
>TRBV12-3/TRBV12-4
CASSYNRDEQYF
>TRBV12-3/TRBV12-4
CASSWTMDEQYF
>TRBV5-5
CASSFGTASNQPQHF
>TRBV7-2
CASSFITGPNYGYTF
>TRBV6-1
CASSENSGGQSYNEQFF
>TRBV13
CASSLEGDGYQETQYF
>TRBV6-1
CASIPEQGPPGTQYF
>TRBV7-8
CASSPETNFNEQYF
>TRBV6-5
CASSYSAGGRNEQFF
>TRBV12-3/TRBV12-4
CASTLAAYNEQFF
>TRBV29-1
CSVAVGHSYEQYF
>TRBV7-9
CASSSPLRGSYEQYF
>TRBV11-2
CASSFGTGHYEQFF
>TRBV15
CATSRDKLGGTGNQPQHF
>TRBV6-1
CASSRLAGVYEQYF
>TRBV7-9
CASRHSAGGHTEAFF
>TRBV29-1
CSVVYSVTPATEAFF
>TRBV7-9
CASSSGQANTGELFF
>TRBV20-1
CSASSGGPDTQYF
>TRBV20-1
CSARDFGGPEETQYF
>TRBV19
CASSIHRDRDSGANVLTF
>TRBV3-1
CASSPIGDGKFPNYGYTF
>TRBV6-1
CASSVHLQAEKLFF
>TRBV29-1
CSVDRGRLPETQYF
>TRBV7-8
CASSLTSISYEQYF
>TRBV4-1
CASSQEGVSNEKLFF
>TRBV6-5
CASSYSGTGYNEQFF
>TRBV29-1
CSVAGQANTGELFF
>TRBV7-3
CASRGDRESLNEQFF
>TRBV21-1
CASSTPLAGSTDTQYF
>TRBV3-1
CATSTAPSGGWGTDTQYF
>TRBV12-3/TRBV12-4
CASSSIRQETQYF
>TRBV7-9
CASSLVTGTDTQYF
>TRBV6-5
CASSYALAGAYNEQFF
>TRBV2
CASSVQFLYEQYF
>TRBV29-1
CSVEDGTGMIPGELFF
>TRBV12-3/TRBV12-4
CASGLGDEQYF
>TRBV12-3/TRBV12-4
CASSTRTSGGSYEQYF
>TRBV7-9
CASSSPQGWDTGELFF
>TRBV9
CASSASGTPQGQFF
>TRBV27
CASKGGRGYTF
>TRBV12-3/TRBV12-4
CASREPGQGVSYEQYF
>TRBV6-1
CASTLQYTSESDGELFF
>TRBV7-9
CASSPRDRLQETQYF